The 17 T cell receptor beta chains below come from one sample, sequenced in a study of regulatory T cells in long-lasting Graves disease. Arm-PCR with iRepertoire HTBI primers amplified the CDR3 regions for these TCR beta libraries. TCRdb used MiXCR to reprocess the multiplex PCR reads, holding one entry per CDR3 protein. The sample contains 520,000 or so distinct CDR3 sequences, around 11% of which appear only once. The time point here: newly diagnosed GD, antithyroid drugs for less than 3 months. Isolated PBMC RNA provided the starting material for the TCR library. Separately, the same data were catalogued under a study of T cells in Graves' hyperthyroidism and ophthalmopathy.

The material was peripheral blood mononuclear cells (PBMCs), obtained at new diagnosis, from a patient treated with antithyroid drugs. These TCRs come from a woman aged 25-40 years with Graves disease.

This clonotype was picked up many times. V and J are TRBV7-2 and TRBJ2-1, with 11 nucleotides matching TRBD2. V was clipped by 1 base and J by 7 bases; unmatched bases: 9. Per the germline V gene, CDR1 is SGHTA and CDR2 is FQGNSA. The CDR3 is 17 residues long. This chain's CDR3 is CASSLEGGTSGQNEQFF. The DNA for the CDR3 is TGTGCCAGCAGCTTAGAGGGCGGGACTAGCGGCCAAAATGAGCAGTTCTTC.

In this sample, this clonotype turned up many times. This chain uses TRBV7-6 with TRBJ2-1; possibly TRBD1 or TRBD2 for D (5 bases each). Germline V gene sequence: CDR1 SGHVS, CDR2 FNYEAQ. V was trimmed by 3 bases and J by 2 bases, leaving 11 bases between them. The CDR3 spans 15 residues. The DNA for the CDR3 is TGTGCCAGCAGCTTCGGTCGGGACCCCTACAATGAGCAGTTCTTC. It translates to CASSFGRDPYNEQFF.

V gene TRBV7-2 combines with J gene TRBJ2-4; 7 bases agree with TRBD2. The junction had 11 bases not matched to a gene; V was cut back by 5 bases and J by 1 base. The CDR3 totals 17 residues. The V gene's germline CDR1 is SGHTA and CDR2 FQGNSA. CDR3 sequence reads: CASSPWGGSRAKNIQYF. The CDR3 bases are TGTGCCAGCAGCCCATGGGGCGGGAGTCGTGCCAAAAACATTCAGTACTTC.

This clonotype was counted at least ten times. J is TRBJ2-1 and V is TRBV6-5; D not resolved. V lost 0 bases, J lost 8 bases, and 14 bases lay in between. The CDR3 covers 15 residues. Germline assignment: CDR1 MNHEY and CDR2 SVGAGI. The CDR3 DNA reads as TGTGCCAGCAGTTACTCCTCCCTCGGCATCTATGAGCAGTTCTTC. Residues: CASSYSSLGIYEQFF.

In its sample, this clonotype was seen a few times. V gene TRBV4-1 combines with J gene TRBJ1-4; D is unclear. The CDR3 totals 16 residues. Per the germline V gene, CDR1 is MGHRA and CDR2 is YSYEKL. Trimming pared 1 base from V and 1 base from J, leaving 10 bases between. For the CDR3, the DNA is TGCGCCAGCAGCCAAGGACCCGGGATAACTAATGAAAAACTGTTTTTT. Protein product: CASSQGPGITNEKLFF.

This clonotype occurred many times. V usage is TRBV9 and J usage is TRBJ1-6, with D hard to call. V lost 0 bases and J lost 14, with 12 bases in between. The germline V gene encodes CDR1 SGDLS and CDR2 YYNGEE. This CDR3 is built from 13 residues. In DNA form, the CDR3 reads TGTGCCAGCAGCGTAGAGGGCGGAGTAGCCCTCCACTTT. Its translation: CASSVEGGVALHF. Full variable domain (rest looked up from reference TRBV9 and TRBJ1-6): DSGVTQTPKHLITATGQRVTLRCSPRSGDLSVYWYQQSLDQGLQFLIQYYNGEERAKGNILERFSAQQFPDLHSELNLSSLELGDSALYFCASSVEGGVALHFGNGTRLTVT.

J is TRBJ1-2 and V is TRBV30, with D tentatively TRBD1 (6 bases). The CDR3 has 13 residues. Per germline, CDR1 GTSNPN and CDR2 SVGIG (reference sequence). Trimming removed 0 bases from V and 5 bases from J, with 10 bases in between. The CDR3 is CAWSVNRAYGYTF. The CDR3 DNA reads as TGTGCCTGGAGTGTCAACAGGGCGTATGGCTACACCTTC.

The chain employs TRBV28 and TRBJ1-5, with D possibly being TRBD1 (6 bases). Germline V lookup: CDR1 MDHEN, CDR2 SYDVKM. V lost 5 bases and J lost 2, with 16 bases in between. The CDR3 runs 16 residues. CDR3 sequence: CASSKGWGLGNQPQHF. The CDR3 DNA follows: TGTGCCAGCAGTAAGGGGTGGGGGCTTGGCAATCAGCCCCAGCATTTT. Variable domain in full (rest from reference TRBV28 and TRBJ1-5): DVKVTQSSRYLVKRTGEKVFLECVQDMDHENMFWYRQDPGLGLRLIYFSYDVKMKEKGDIPEGYSVSREKKERFSLILESASTNQTSMYLCASSKGWGLGNQPQHFGDGTRLSIL.

The V call is TRBV30, the J call TRBJ1-2, with D unresolved. CDR1 is GTSNPN, CDR2 SVGIG, per germline (reference sequence). V dropped 2 bases and J dropped 10 bases, with 11 bases sitting between them. The CDR3 is 11 amino acids. The CDR3 coding sequence is TGTGCCTGGAGTTTCCAGGTTGACTACACCTTC. It encodes CAWSFQVDYTF.

This chain joins TRBV30 and TRBJ2-7; D call uncertain. Trimming pared 2 bases from V and 0 bases from J, leaving 8 bases between. The CDR3 length is 13 residues. From germline, CDR1 is GTSNPN and CDR2 SVGIG (reference sequence). The CDR3 reads CAWSSLDSYEQYF. CDR3 DNA sequence: TGTGCCTGGAGTTCCCTAGACTCCTACGAGCAGTACTTC.

This clonotype has a count of ten or more. The gene calls are TRBV4-1 and TRBJ1-1; D gene unclear. V shed 2 bases and J shed 0 bases, with 4 bases lying between them. Germline lookup yields CDR1 MGHRA and CDR2 YSYEKL. This CDR3 has 13 amino acids. The CDR3 region is CASSQFLNTEAFF. DNA of the CDR3: TGCGCCAGCAGCCAATTCTTGAACACTGAAGCTTTCTTT.

This clonotype was detected ten times or more. The rearrangement links TRBV30 to TRBJ2-7, with 10 bases identical to TRBD1. The CDR3 spans 19 residues. Germline V gives CDR1 GTSNPN, CDR2 SVGIG (reference sequence). Germline trimming cut 3 bases from V and 6 bases from J; bases unmatched to any gene: 23. The CDR3 DNA sequence: TGTGCCTGGAGGGAAACCAAGAAGGGACAGGGGATTTTGATCGCCGAGCAGTACTTC. It yields the protein CAWRETKKGQGILIAEQYF.

This clonotype has at least ten counts. The rearrangement uses TRBV2 and TRBJ2-2, with D perhaps matching TRBD2 (6 bases). The CDR3 loop spans 15 amino acids. The V end lost 10 bases, the J end lost 4 bases, and 19 bases lay between the germline ends. Germline CDR1 reads SNHLY; CDR2 reads FYNNEI. In DNA, the CDR3 is TGTGCCACCAAAGCCAGGGTCGGGAGCACCGGGGAGCTGTTTTTT. It codes for CATKARVGSTGELFF. Drawing the rest from reference TRBV2 and TRBJ2-2, the complete variable domain is EPEVTQTPSHQVTQMGQEVILRCVPISNHLYFYWYRQILGQKVEFLVSFYNNEISEKSEIFDDQFSVERPDGSNFTLKIRSTKLEDSAMYFCATKARVGSTGELFFGEGSRLTVL.

This clonotype was seen ten or more times. This chain connects TRBV27 to TRBJ2-7; TRBD1 matches 11 bases. CDR1 and CDR2 (germline): MNHEY, SMNVEV (reference sequence). The length of the CDR3 is 15 residues. With 6 bases clipped from V and 2 bases from J, the junction kept 6 bases outside the gene matches. The CDR3 is CASRTGTGGPYEQYF. CDR3 sequence (DNA): TGTGCCAGCAGAACCGGGACAGGGGGACCCTACGAGCAGTACTTC.

This clonotype was counted at least ten times. J is TRBJ2-1 and V is TRBV12-3 or TRBV12-4, with a possible D match to TRBD2 (6 bases). This CDR3 has 18 residues. V shed 1 base and J shed 0 bases, with 16 bases lying between them. CDR3 bases: TGTGCCAGCAGTTTAGAGCGGGTGGCAGTCAGCTCCTACAATGAGCAGTTCTTC. Its protein is CASSLERVAVSSYNEQFF.

The sample holds many counts of this clonotype. The CDR3 sequence is CASSERLSSYNEQFF. DNA of the CDR3: TGTGCCAGCAGTGAAAGACTGAGCTCCTACAATGAGCAGTTCTTC. The chain links TRBV6-2 or TRBV6-3 to TRBJ2-1; D is undetermined. The CDR3 is 15 residues long. Trimming removed 5 bases from V and 0 bases from J, with 11 bases in between. Germline CDR1 is MNHEY and CDR2 is SVGEGT.

This clonotype was observed a handful of times. The rearrangement joins TRBV20-1 to TRBJ1-2; no firm D call. The CDR3 length is 9 residues. Per germline, CDR1 DFQATT and CDR2 SNEGSKA (reference sequence). Deletions cut 7 bases from V and 6 bases from J, with 6 bases between. The CDR3 protein is CSVMDGYTF. The CDR3 DNA reads TGCAGTGTAATGGATGGCTACACCTTC.